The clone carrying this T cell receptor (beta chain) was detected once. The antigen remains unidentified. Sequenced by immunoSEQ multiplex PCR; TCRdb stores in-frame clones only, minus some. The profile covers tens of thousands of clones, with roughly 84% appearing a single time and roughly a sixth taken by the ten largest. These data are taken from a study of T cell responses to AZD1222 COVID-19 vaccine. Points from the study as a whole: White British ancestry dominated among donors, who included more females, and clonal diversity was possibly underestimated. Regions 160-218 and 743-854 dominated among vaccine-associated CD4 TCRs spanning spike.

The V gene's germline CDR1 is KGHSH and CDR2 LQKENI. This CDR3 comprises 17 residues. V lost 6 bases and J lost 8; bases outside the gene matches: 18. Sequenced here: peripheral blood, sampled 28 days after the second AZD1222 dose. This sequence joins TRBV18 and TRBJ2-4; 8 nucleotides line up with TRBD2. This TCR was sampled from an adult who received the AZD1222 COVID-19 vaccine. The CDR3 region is CASSQYVPAGAKDIQYF. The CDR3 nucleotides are TGTGCCAGCTCCCAATACGTTCCAGCGGGGGCTAAGGACATTCAGTACTTC.